These T cell receptor beta chains were read from a single sample in a study of blood T cell repertoires in COVID-19. Method: immunoSEQ multiplex PCR; TCRdb's copy keeps in-frame clones and lacks some. Among about 430,000 clones listed, around nine tenths were seen once. The sequenced sample consisted of PBMCs or T cells enriched from blood (not recorded which). All receptors derive from a young woman who had been exposed to COVID-19. The CDR3 runs from the conserved cysteine through the conserved F or W. The order of the fields is clone size, D gene, V gene, J gene, CDR3 protein, CDR3 DNA. The D gene is left open where the match is weak. Size is omitted from some rows. Given values are once, few, many or a class for expanded clones.

few	.	TRBV10-3	TRBJ2-1	CAIAQGQGEQFF	TGTGCCATCGCGCAGGGCCAGGGTGAGCAGTTCTTC
.	.	TRBV7-2	TRBJ1-5	CACGSNQPQHF	TGTGCTTGCGGGAGCAATCAGCCCCAGCATTTT
.	.	TRBV25-1	TRBJ2-1	CASSSTGRDGLNEQFF	TGTGCCAGCAGCTCCACAGGGAGAGACGGGTTGAATGAGCAGTTCTTC
few	TRBD1	TRBV4-2	TRBJ1-1	CASSQEPRQGNTEAFF	TGTGCCAGCAGCCAAGAACCCCGACAGGGGAACACTGAAGCTTTCTTT
.	.	TRBV19	TRBJ2-1	CASTQVGNEQFF	TGTGCCAGTACGCAGGTTGGCAATGAGCAGTTCTTC
few	.	TRBV5-1	TRBJ2-2	CASSLAVGRTGELFF	TGCGCCAGCAGCTTGGCCGTGGGGCGCACCGGGGAGCTGTTTTTT
.	.	TRBV2	TRBJ1-1	CASSGGTEAFF	TGTGCCAGCAGTGGAGGTACTGAAGCTTTCTTT
.	.	TRBV30	TRBJ1-5	CAWSSQGNNQPQHF	TGTGCCTGGAGTAGCCAGGGAAACAATCAGCCCCAGCATTTT
.	.	TRBV19	TRBJ2-1	CASSMAWRNEQFF	TGTGCCAGTAGTATGGCTTGGAGGAATGAGCAGTTCTTC
once	TRBD1	TRBV5-6	TRBJ1-5	CASSRGQVNQPQHF	TGTGCCAGCAGCCGCGGACAGGTTAATCAGCCCCAGCATTTT
.	TRBD2	TRBV5-1	TRBJ2-2	CASSLETIAGTGELFF	TGCGCCAGCAGCTTGGAAACCATAGCGGGCACCGGGGAGCTGTTTTTT
.	.	TRBV15	TRBJ1-4	CATSRDPPGGNEKLFF	TGTGCCACCAGCAGAGATCCCCCCGGAGGAAATGAAAAACTGTTTTTT
.	.	TRBV28	TRBJ2-3	CASSERGGGTDTQYF	TGTGCCAGCAGTGAGAGGGGGGGAGGCACAGATACGCAGTATTTT
.	.	TRBV3-1/TRBV3-2	TRBJ1-2	CASSQTNYGYTF	TGTGCCAGCAGCCAGACAAACTATGGCTACACCTTC
.	.	TRBV11-2	TRBJ2-7	CASSRVRNYEQYF	TGTGCCAGCAGCCGAGTGCGGAACTACGAGCAGTACTTC
.	.	TRBV7-9	TRBJ1-3	CASSLGREWTGNTIYF	TGTGCCAGCAGCTTAGGGAGGGAATGGACTGGAAACACCATATATTTT
.	.	TRBV5-1	TRBJ2-7	CASSLVRGGYEQYF	TGCGCCAGCAGCTTGGTTAGGGGTGGCTACGAGCAGTACTTC
once	.	TRBV2	TRBJ2-7	CASSEWGQTSYEQYF	TGTGCCAGCAGTGAATGGGGGCAGACCTCCTACGAGCAGTACTTC
.	.	TRBV19	TRBJ2-2	CASSIGRNTGELFF	TGTGCCAGTAGTATCGGTCGGAACACCGGGGAGCTGTTTTTT
.	.	TRBV12-3/TRBV12-4	TRBJ2-2	CASYIAATGELFF	TGTGCCAGCTACATAGCGGCCACCGGGGAGCTGTTTTTT
.	.	TRBV6-1	TRBJ2-1	CASSVSAGAPGAKQFF	TGTGCCAGCAGTGTGTCCGCGGGGGCCCCGGGGGCCAAGCAGTTCTTC
.	.	TRBV29-1	TRBJ1-2	CSVGESGLQGYTF	TGCAGCGTTGGTGAATCAGGGTTACAAGGCTACACCTTC
.	TRBD1	TRBV19	TRBJ2-7	CASSIGSHRGHYEQYF	TGTGCCAGTAGTATAGGGTCGCACAGGGGCCACTACGAGCAGTACTTC
.	TRBD2	TRBV7-3	TRBJ2-2	CASSLTPGLALGGELFF	TGTGCCAGCAGCTTAACCCCGGGACTAGCGTTGGGCGGGGAGCTGTTTTTT
.	TRBD1	TRBV29-1	TRBJ1-4	CSVGGQVESEKLFF	TGCAGTGTTGGGGGACAGGTGGAAAGTGAAAAACTGTTTTTT
.	.	TRBV11-2	TRBJ2-1	CASSLRQGGNEQFF	TGTGCCAGCAGCTTACGACAGGGAGGCAATGAGCAGTTCTTC
.	TRBD2	TRBV18	TRBJ2-7	CASSPREGGPNEQYF	TGTGCCAGCTCACCACGGGAGGGAGGGCCGAACGAGCAGTACTTC
few	.	TRBV6-1	TRBJ2-1	CASSDQGGEQFF	TGTGCCAGCAGTGATCAAGGCGGTGAGCAGTTCTTC
.	.	TRBV25-1	TRBJ2-6	CASSEQGTTSGANVLTF	TGTGCCAGCAGTGAACAAGGGACAACCTCTGGGGCCAACGTCCTGACTTTC
.	.	TRBV7-3	TRBJ2-3	CASSLSAGSSTDTQYF	TGTGCCAGCAGCTTAAGTGCGGGGTCTAGCACAGATACGCAGTATTTT
.	.	TRBV5-1	TRBJ1-4	CASSRQGLETNEKLFF	TGCGCCAGCAGCCGGCAGGGGTTGGAGACTAATGAAAAACTGTTTTTT
.	.	TRBV4-1	TRBJ1-5	CASSQEAGPIQGQPQHF	TGCGCCAGCAGCCAAGAGGCAGGGCCGATTCAGGGCCAGCCCCAGCATTTT
.	TRBD1	TRBV19	TRBJ1-2	CASIGDRGLYGYTF	TGTGCCAGTATCGGAGACAGGGGGTTATATGGCTACACCTTC
.	.	TRBV3-1/TRBV3-2	TRBJ1-3	CASSQTQGSGNTIYF	TGTGCCAGCAGCCAAACACAGGGATCTGGAAACACCATATATTTT
.	TRBD1	TRBV2	TRBJ2-2	CASSEYPTGTGELFF	TGTGCCAGCAGTGAATATCCGACAGGGACCGGGGAGCTGTTTTTT
.	TRBD2	TRBV2	TRBJ2-3	CASSRKASSGSLDTQYF	TGTGCCAGCAGTCGAAAGGCGTCTAGCGGGAGTTTAGATACGCAGTATTTT
.	TRBD2	TRBV5-1	TRBJ2-7	CASSLVVAGFSYEQYF	TGCGCCAGCAGCTTGGTGGTAGCGGGATTCTCCTACGAGCAGTACTTC
.	.	TRBV7-9	TRBJ1-1	CASSLGGVRAEAFF	TGTGCCAGCAGCTTAGGTGGGGTGAGGGCTGAAGCTTTCTTT
.	.	TRBV19	TRBJ2-7	CASSATGAGYEQYF	TGTGCCAGTAGTGCCACAGGGGCGGGGTACGAGCAGTACTTC
.	.	TRBV11-2	TRBJ2-7	CASSPPAGGEEQYF	TGTGCCAGCAGCCCGCCGGCCGGAGGGGAAGAGCAGTACTTC
once	.	TRBV24-1	TRBJ2-7	CATSDLPRDTSSYEQYF	TGTGCCACCAGTGATTTGCCCCGGGACACCAGCTCCTACGAGCAGTACTTC
.	.	TRBV2	TRBJ1-5	CASSEMSTGQPQHF	TGTGCCAGCAGTGAAATGTCGACGGGGCAGCCCCAGCATTTT
.	TRBD1	TRBV27	TRBJ1-2	CASRTGGDYGYTF	TGTGCCAGCAGAACAGGGGGGGACTATGGCTACACCTTC
.	TRBD1	TRBV5-1	TRBJ2-7	CASSSGQGSPYEQYF	TGCGCCAGCAGCTCGGGACAGGGAAGTCCCTACGAGCAGTACTTC
.	.	TRBV18	TRBJ2-7	CASSPPAGAYEQYF	TGTGCCAGCTCACCACCGGCAGGGGCCTACGAGCAGTACTTC
.	.	TRBV28	TRBJ1-4	CASSLLAAANEKLFF	TGTGCCAGCAGTTTATTGGCGGCAGCTAATGAAAAACTGTTTTTT
.	TRBD2	TRBV29-1	TRBJ2-1	CSVEVAGNTYNEQFF	TGCAGCGTTGAGGTAGCGGGGAACACCTACAATGAGCAGTTCTTC